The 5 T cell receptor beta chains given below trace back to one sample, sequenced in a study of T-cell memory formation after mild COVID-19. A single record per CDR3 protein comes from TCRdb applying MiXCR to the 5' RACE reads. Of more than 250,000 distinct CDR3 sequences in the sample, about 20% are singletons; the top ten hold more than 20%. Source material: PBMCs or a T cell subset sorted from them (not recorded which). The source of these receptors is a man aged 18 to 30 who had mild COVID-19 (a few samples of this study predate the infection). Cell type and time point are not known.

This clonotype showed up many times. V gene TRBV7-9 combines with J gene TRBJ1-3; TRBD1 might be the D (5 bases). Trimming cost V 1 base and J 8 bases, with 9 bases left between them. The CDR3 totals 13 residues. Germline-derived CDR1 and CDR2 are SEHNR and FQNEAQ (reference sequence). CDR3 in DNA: TGTGCCAGCAGCTTAGAGGGGTCGCACACCATATATTTT. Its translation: CASSLEGSHTIYF.

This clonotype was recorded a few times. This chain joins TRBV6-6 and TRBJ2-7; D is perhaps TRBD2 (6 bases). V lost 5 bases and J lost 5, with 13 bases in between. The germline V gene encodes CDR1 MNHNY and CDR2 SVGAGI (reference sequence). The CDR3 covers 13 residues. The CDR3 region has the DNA TGTGCCAGCAGTCCGCCGGGACTGAACGAGCAGTACGTC. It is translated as CASSPPGLNEQYV.

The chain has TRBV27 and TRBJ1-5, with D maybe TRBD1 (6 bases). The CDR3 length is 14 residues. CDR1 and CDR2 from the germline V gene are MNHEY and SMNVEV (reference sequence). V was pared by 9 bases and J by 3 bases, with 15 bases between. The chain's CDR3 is CASGAQGLNQPQHF. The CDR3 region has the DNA TGTGCCAGTGGGGCACAGGGCCTCAATCAGCCCCAGCATTTT.

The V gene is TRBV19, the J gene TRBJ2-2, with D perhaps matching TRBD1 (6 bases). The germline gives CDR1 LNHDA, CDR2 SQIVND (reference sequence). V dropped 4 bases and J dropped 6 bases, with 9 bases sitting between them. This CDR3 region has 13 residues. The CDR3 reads CASSTQGSGELFF. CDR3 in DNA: TGTGCCAGTAGTACCCAGGGGTCCGGGGAGCTGTTTTTT.

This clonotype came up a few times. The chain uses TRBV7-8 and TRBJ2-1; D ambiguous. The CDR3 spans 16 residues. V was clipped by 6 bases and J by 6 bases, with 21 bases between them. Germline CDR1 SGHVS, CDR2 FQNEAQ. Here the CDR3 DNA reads TGTGCCAGCAGTCCTAGGGAAAAGGGCTTTATCAATGAGCAGTTCTTC. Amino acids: CASSPREKGFINEQFF.